This TCR beta chain was sequenced in a study of graft-versus-host responses after intestinal transplantation (dated by TCRdb to about 2021). About the investigation overall: The transplants that recipients got were multivisceral, liver-intestinal, or isolated intestinal. Every recipient was given anti-thymocyte globulin induction, followed by approximately three years of maintenance tacrolimus and steroids. Samples from three later patients were sequenced in-house on an Illumina MiSeq with MiXCR processing rather than by the commercial service. A cohort of approximately 24 intestinal transplant recipients, including one retransplant, was enrolled, and a few patients lacking pretransplant specimens were excluded. To identify alloreactive clones, pre-transplant mixed lymphocyte reaction products were sequenced and then compared with unstimulated pre-transplant donor and recipient T cells. Graft-versus-host and host-versus-graft alloreactive T cell clones were tracked in the graft, circulation and bone marrow after intestinal transplantation using bulk TCR-beta CDR3 sequencing. A peak of at least 4% donor T cells among recipient peripheral blood mononuclear cells was the definition used for donor T cell macrochimerism. Study-wide findings and limitations: Early after transplant, peak levels of circulating GvH clones were found to be associated with declines in HvG clones. Conclusions were limited by the relatively low number and heterogeneity of intestinal transplant patients. High GvH to HvG T cell clonal ratios were observed in the allografts of patients with donor T cell macrochimerism. GvH clones were detected in recipient bone marrow, and some appeared earlier in ileal mucosa or blood, consistent with an intestinal mucosal origin.

Reading the label with the study, this specimen's time point is: cells obtained before transplantation from donor or recipient. CD3+CD4+ and CD3+CD8+ populations were FACS-sorted from unstimulated pre-transplant donor and recipient cells taken from spleen or lymph nodes. V and J are trimmed by 0 bases and 4 bases, and the gene matches miss 3 bases of the junction. Spanning cysteine to phenylalanine, the CDR3 consists of 15 amino acids. This entry keeps only the CDR3 DNA: 45 bases, framed from base 1. Sequences MGHRA (CDR1) and YSYEKL (CDR2) are obtained from the germline V gene. To note about this clone: The antigen this receptor binds is unknown. The record has no base qualities; no much larger clone is one base away.

The protocol used for the library was the immunoSEQ multiplex PCR assay. In most patients, genomic DNA was isolated using the Qiagen DNeasy Blood and Tissue Kit and sent frozen to Adaptive Biotechnologies for TCR sequencing. For most patients, genomic DNA was subjected to high-throughput TCR-beta CDR3 sequencing by Adaptive Biotechnologies. In the original analysis: TCR sequencing data were retrieved from Adaptive's ImmunoSEQ software for 15 to 20 patients, whereas a few other patients were processed with MiXCR and VDJtools. CD4 versus CD8 sorting errors were corrected by removing sequences found in both subsets at a frequency ratio below 5:1. CDR3 nucleotide sequences shared by donor and recipient were removed because the origin of these sequences could not be assigned. Alloreactive clones required at least 2-fold expansion over unstimulated cells and minimum CFSE-low frequency of 0.002% (template counts) or 0.001% (read counts). Clones detected in sequenced pre-transplant spleen, lymph node, or MLR CFSE-low populations of the donor or recipient were defined as mappable. Cumulative frequency of alloreactive clones was calculated as a percentage of all sequences weighted by copy number. The source is immuneACCESS, and TCRdb retained only in-frame sequences with V and J called. Part of the clones is not carried over; for the studies checked, unresolved V genes explain less than half of this, and the remainder is unexplained. V and J calls and clone size are given by that table; D and trimming were obtained from the DNA. The sample includes tens of thousands of clones, with 90% to 95% observed a single time. The ten largest make up around 0.5% of the sample.

This specimen was unstimulated CD8+ T cells sorted from spleen or lymph node cells, taken before intestinal transplant. The chain joins TRBV4-1 to TRBJ1-2; 9 middle bases align to TRBD1. This receptor was obtained from a human donor who received an intestinal transplant. The nucleotide sequence is TGCGCCAGCAGCCAAGATCCGGGACAGGGCTATGGCTACACCTTC. The resulting protein is CASSQDPGQGYGYTF.